These 19 T cell receptor beta chains came from one sample sequenced in a study of PD-1 blockade in classical Hodgkin lymphoma. All patients relapsed after autologous stem cell transplantation, and brentuximab vedotin exposure varied. Using immunoSEQ multiplex PCR, the repertoire was profiled, and TCRdb retains in-frame clones only, with some absent. The data hold about 86,000 clones, with approximately 89% observed a single time. The sequencing here drew on peripheral blood mononuclear cells (PBMCs), taken before the second cycle of nivolumab. All receptors derive from a human donor with classical Hodgkin lymphoma.

The J gene is TRBJ2-7, the V gene TRBV6-1; no firm D call. Trimming removed 2 bases at V and 3 bases at J, with 11 bases between. The germline CDR1 and CDR2 sequences are MNHNS and SASEGT. There are 14 residues in the CDR3. The CDR3 here is CASSEPFSGYEQYF. CDR3 nucleotide sequence: TGTGCCAGCAGTGAACCCTTTTCGGGCTACGAGCAGTACTTC.

The gene calls are TRBV28 and TRBJ1-1; possibly TRBD1 for D (6 bases). This CDR3 region has 16 residues. Germline values: CDR1 MDHEN, CDR2 SYDVKM. Trimming took off 2 bases at V and 1 base at J, with 14 bases between the two ends. CDR3 residues: CASSLRGGETNTEAFF. The CDR3 DNA reads as TGTGCCAGCAGTTTAAGGGGGGGAGAAACGAACACTGAAGCTTTCTTT.

This chain joins TRBV18 and TRBJ2-1; 9 positions match TRBD1. The CDR3 contains 14 residues. V shed 3 bases and J 5 bases; nucleotides not matched to a gene: 2. Germline CDR1 KGHSH, CDR2 LQKENI. This CDR3 reads CASSPGQGNNEQFF. CDR3 bases: TGTGCCAGCTCACCGGGACAGGGTAACAATGAGCAGTTCTTC. Full variable domain (rest looked up from reference TRBV18 and TRBJ2-1): NAGVMQNPRHLVRRRGQEARLRCSPMKGHSHVYWYRQLPEEGLKFMVYLQKENIIDESGMPKERFSAEFPKEGPSILRIQQVVRGDSAAYFCASSPGQGNNEQFFGPGTRLTVL.

This clone was detected a few times. The chain combines TRBV4-2 with TRBJ2-3; D call uncertain. The CDR3 consists of 12 residues. Between the trimmed V and J ends, which lost 4 bases and 5 bases, there was a span of 7 bases. Germline CDR1 LGHNA, CDR2 YNFKEQ. The CDR3 DNA reads TGTGCCAGCAGCCCCTCCGGAGATACGCAGTATTTT. This sequence encodes CASSPSGDTQYF.

The genes are TRBV28 and TRBJ1-2; the D gene is possibly TRBD1 (6 bases). The CDR3 length is 13 residues. Germline V lookup: CDR1 MDHEN, CDR2 SYDVKM. V lost 2 bases, J lost 4 bases, and 8 bases lay in between. The CDR3 sequence: CASSLHRAYGYTF. CDR3 coding DNA: TGTGCCAGCAGTTTACACAGGGCCTATGGCTACACCTTC.

V and J are TRBV9 and TRBJ2-2, with TRBD1 as a possible D gene (7 bases). The length of the CDR3 is 15 residues. V dropped 2 bases and J dropped 4 bases, with 12 bases sitting between them. Germline lookup yields CDR1 SGDLS and CDR2 YYNGEE. Here the CDR3 DNA reads TGTGCCAGCAGCGTCCAGGGGGGTACCACCGGGGAGCTGTTTTTT. It codes for CASSVQGGTTGELFF.

This chain connects TRBV19 to TRBJ2-5, with a tentative D call TRBD2 (5 bases). In germline, CDR1 is LNHDA, CDR2 SQIVND (reference sequence). V lost 9 bases, J lost 5 bases, and 7 bases lay in between. The CDR3 totals 10 residues. This CDR3 is CASRGETQYF. The CDR3, as DNA: TGTGCCAGCCGAGGGGAGACCCAGTACTTC.

The rearrangement joins TRBV18 to TRBJ2-7; 8 nucleotides line up with TRBD1. Germline V gene lookup returns CDR1 KGHSH and CDR2 LQKENI. The V and J ends lost 5 bases and 0 bases, in that order; junction bases with no gene match: 9. The CDR3 consists of 16 residues. CDR3 nucleotide sequence: TGTGCCAGCTCATCGACAGGGGTTCCGAGCTCCTACGAGCAGTACTTC. Translation: CASSSTGVPSSYEQYF. The full variable domain, in which reference TRBV18 and TRBJ2-7 provide the parts outside the CDR3, is NAGVMQNPRHLVRRRGQEARLRCSPMKGHSHVYWYRQLPEEGLKFMVYLQKENIIDESGMPKERFSAEFPKEGPSILRIQQVVRGDSAAYFCASSSTGVPSSYEQYFGPGTRLTVT.

This clone was recorded once. V gene TRBV5-1 combines with J gene TRBJ2-7, with D perhaps assigned TRBD1 or TRBD2 (5 bases each). Germline V gene sequence: CDR1 SGHRS, CDR2 YFSETQ. V lost 5 bases and J 3 bases, leaving 21 bases between the germline ends. The CDR3 consists of 16 residues. In nucleotides, the CDR3 is TGCGCCAGCAGGAATTCTGACCGGGACCTCAACTACGAGCAGTACTTC. Amino acid sequence: CASRNSDRDLNYEQYF.

This clone has just a few counts. This chain connects TRBV6-5 to TRBJ1-4, with 8 nucleotides matching TRBD1. The V and J ends lost 5 bases and 7 bases, in that order; junction bases with no gene match: 9. Germline CDR1 reads MNHEY; CDR2 reads SVGAGI. CDR3 length: 15 residues. CDR3: CASSPGSRGPEKLFF. The CDR3 nucleotides read TGTGCCAGCAGTCCGGGGTCCAGGGGGCCTGAAAAACTGTTTTTT.

V usage is TRBV5-6 and J usage is TRBJ2-7, with 9 positions matching TRBD2. The V and J ends lost 4 bases and 3 bases, in that order; junction bases with no gene match: 11. The germline V gene encodes CDR1 SGHDT and CDR2 YYEEEE. The CDR3 is made up of 16 amino acids. CDR3 nucleotides: TGTGCCAGCAGCCCTTGGGGTCTAGCGGGAAACTACGAGCAGTACTTC. Translating it yields CASSPWGLAGNYEQYF.

The chain carries TRBV7-9 and TRBJ2-1; 7 positions agree with TRBD2. V trimming: 0 bases; J trimming: 6 bases; junction bases outside the gene matches: 2. Germline V gene lookup returns CDR1 SEHNR and CDR2 FQNEAQ (reference sequence). The CDR3 runs to 14 residues. For the CDR3, the DNA is TGTGCCAGCAGCTTAGCGGGAGGGGCCAATGAGCAGTTCTTC. It specifies CASSLAGGANEQFF.

The chain joins TRBV15 to TRBJ1-5, with a weak D call TRBD1 (5 bases). Trimming stripped 0 bases from V and 5 bases from J, with 11 bases between. Germline V gene data show CDR1 as LNHNV and CDR2 as YYDKDF (reference sequence). This CDR3 contains 15 residues. CDR3 protein: CATSRDIGGDQPQHF. The CDR3 DNA sequence: TGTGCCACCAGCAGAGATATCGGGGGGGATCAGCCCCAGCATTTT.

This sequence joins TRBV2 and TRBJ2-6, with D unresolved. Trimming removed 7 bases from V and 1 base from J, with 8 bases in between. This CDR3 spans 14 amino acids. CDR1 and CDR2 (germline): SNHLY, FYNNEI. The CDR3 coding sequence is TGTGCCAGCAAGGACCCATCTGGGGCCAACGTCCTGACTTTC. This gives the protein CASKDPSGANVLTF. Using reference TRBV2 and TRBJ2-6 for the parts outside the CDR3, the full variable domain is EPEVTQTPSHQVTQMGQEVILRCVPISNHLYFYWYRQILGQKVEFLVSFYNNEISEKSEIFDDQFSVERPDGSNFTLKIRSTKLEDSAMYFCASKDPSGANVLTFGAGSRLTVL.

This clone was found once. This sequence joins TRBV9 and TRBJ2-1; no clear D gene. CDR3 length equals 16 residues. Germline V gene sequence: CDR1 SGDLS, CDR2 YYNGEE. V dropped 4 bases and J dropped 0 bases, with 14 bases sitting between them. In DNA, the CDR3 is TGTGCCAGCAGCCAGGACCCAAACTTCTCCTACAATGAGCAGTTCTTC. Amino acid sequence: CASSQDPNFSYNEQFF.

In this sample, this clone turned up once. This chain connects TRBV7-6 to TRBJ2-1, with TRBD2 matching over 8 bases. From germline, CDR1 is SGHVS and CDR2 FNYEAQ. V trimming: 1 base; J trimming: 6 bases; junction bases outside the gene matches: 5. The CDR3 length is 15 residues. CDR3 DNA: TGTGCCAGCAGCTTAGGGGGGCTAGCGGGCAATGAGCAGTTCTTC. Protein product: CASSLGGLAGNEQFF.

This clone has only one observation. One end of the junction is discordant with germline, which a read error may explain. The genes are TRBV2 and TRBJ2-3; TRBD1 is a possible D gene (5 bases). This CDR3 spans 11 amino acids. Germline loops: CDR1 SNHLY, CDR2 FYNNEI. The CDR3 reads CASSELGAKAF. As DNA, the CDR3 is TGTGCCAGCAGTGAATTAGGGGCCAAGGCATTT.

The V gene is TRBV11-2, the J gene TRBJ2-1; D is possibly TRBD1 (5 bases). The V gene's germline CDR1 is SGHAT and CDR2 FQNNGV. The ends were cut back, 1 base at V and 7 bases at J, with 5 bases in the middle. CDR3 length: 12 amino acids. The CDR3 DNA follows: TGTGCCAGCAGCTTAGCAGGGAATGAGCAGTTCTTC. The encoded protein is CASSLAGNEQFF.

The V and J genes are TRBV12-5 and TRBJ2-1, with 9 bases lining up with TRBD2. Germline V gene data show CDR1 as LGHNT and CDR2 as FRNRAP. The CDR3 is made up of 18 amino acids. Unmatched junction bases numbered 13, after V lost 3 bases and J lost 4 bases. DNA for the CDR3: TGTGCTAGTGGTTTTAATCCCATCACTAGCGGGCGATACAATGAGCAGTTCTTC. Translation: CASGFNPITSGRYNEQFF. The variable domain in full, completed from reference TRBV12-5 and TRBJ2-1, reads DARVTQTPRHKVTEMGQEVTMRCQPILGHNTVFWYRQTMMQGLELLAYFRNRAPLDDSGMPKDRFSAEMPDATLATLKIQPSEPRDSAVYFCASGFNPITSGRYNEQFFGPGTRLTVL.